This T cell receptor beta chain was recovered during a study of blood T cell repertoires in COVID-19. Study background: T cells, B-cell-depleted T cells, or PBMCs supplied cDNA or gDNA.

Libraries were prepared by immunoSEQ multiplex PCR; TCRdb keeps only in-frame clonotypes and omits some of them. In the table there are around 160,000 clones, around 80% of which are singletons. CDR1 is KGHSH, CDR2 LQKENI, per germline. This CDR3 spans 17 amino acids. The V gene end was trimmed by 3 bases and the J gene end by 7 bases; junction bases not matched to a gene: 15. This clone was seen once. The specimen sequenced was peripheral blood. The clonotype was recovered from a woman over 75 with acute or convalescent COVID-19. The chain is built from TRBV18 and TRBJ2-1, with TRBD1 matching over 7 bases. CDR3 nucleotides: TGTGCCAGCTCACCTTTACACGTACAGGGGATTTTTAATGAGCAGTTCTTC. This translates into CASSPLHVQGIFNEQFF.